The next 5 T cell receptor beta chains were all read from a single sample in a study of control samples from healthy donors and cancer patients (dated by TCRdb to about 2020). Libraries were prepared through the immunoSEQ multiplex PCR assay. As stored in TCRdb, this immuneACCESS dataset retains in-frame rearrangements with V and J assigned. A fraction of the clones does not appear; measured against another copy, unresolved V genes explain less than half of the discrepancy, and the remainder lacks a known reason. For this sample there are about 120,000 clones; around 88% appear just once. Roughly 3.4% of the sample is held by the ten biggest clonotypes. Sequencing was performed on blood. The receptors were sampled from a man in his forties in good health.

V gene TRBV3-1 (or the pseudogene TRBV3-2) combines with J gene TRBJ1-1; TRBD1 might be the D (5 bases). The CDR3 has 13 amino acids. The germline CDR1 and CDR2 sequences are LGHDT and YNNKEL (reference sequence). The V end was cut by 4 bases, the J end by 7 bases, with 13 bases between. For the CDR3, the DNA is TGTGCCAGCAGCCTGAGAGGGGTAAGTGAAGCTTTCTTT. Its protein is CASSLRGVSEAFF.

V usage is TRBV7-2 and J usage is TRBJ1-2, with D hard to call. The CDR3 consists of 17 residues. Germline V gene sequence: CDR1 SGHTA, CDR2 FQGNSA. The ends were cut back, 2 bases at V and 5 bases at J, with 21 bases in the middle. CDR3 bases: TGTGCCAGCAGCTTATCCTACCTGGAGGTTAGGGATTATGGCTACACCTTC. Encoded protein: CASSLSYLEVRDYGYTF.

The rearrangement links TRBV18 to TRBJ1-1; TRBD1 aligns across 7 bases. Germline loops: CDR1 KGHSH, CDR2 LQKENI. The CDR3 has 15 residues. V lost 3 bases, J lost 2 bases, and 6 bases stayed unmatched. CDR3 in DNA: TGTGCCAGCTCACCGAAGACAGGGTCAAACACTGAAGCTTTCTTT. It translates to CASSPKTGSNTEAFF. Using reference TRBV18 and TRBJ1-1 for the parts outside the CDR3, the full variable domain is NAGVMQNPRHLVRRRGQEARLRCSPMKGHSHVYWYRQLPEEGLKFMVYLQKENIIDESGMPKERFSAEFPKEGPSILRIQQVVRGDSAAYFCASSPKTGSNTEAFFGQGTRLTVV.

This clone was counted a few times. The rearrangement uses TRBV27 and TRBJ1-5; D is unresolved. CDR1 MNHEY and CDR2 SMNVEV come from the germline V gene (reference sequence). Between the trimmed V and J ends, which lost 0 bases and 10 bases, there was a span of 16 bases. The CDR3 contains 15 residues. CDR3 in DNA: TGTGCCAGCAGTTTATCGGCGCGGGGAAGATTTCCCCAGCATTTT. It specifies CASSLSARGRFPQHF.

The chain carries TRBV6-5 and TRBJ1-1; D unresolved. The V gene lost 4 bases and the J gene lost 4 bases, with 7 bases spanning the gap. The CDR3 spans 12 residues. CDR1 and CDR2 (germline): MNHEY, SVGAGI. The CDR3 DNA reads as TGTGCCAGCAGTTTTTTCGGCACTGAAGCTTTCTTT. It translates to CASSFFGTEAFF.